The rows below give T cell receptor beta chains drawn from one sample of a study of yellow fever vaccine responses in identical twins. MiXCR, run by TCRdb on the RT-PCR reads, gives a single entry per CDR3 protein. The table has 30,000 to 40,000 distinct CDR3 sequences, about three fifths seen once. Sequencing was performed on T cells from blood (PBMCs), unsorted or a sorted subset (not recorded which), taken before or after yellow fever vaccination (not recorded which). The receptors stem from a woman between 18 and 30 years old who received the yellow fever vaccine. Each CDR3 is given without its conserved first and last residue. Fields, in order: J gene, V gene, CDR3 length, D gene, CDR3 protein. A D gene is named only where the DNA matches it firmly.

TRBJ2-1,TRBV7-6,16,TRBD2,ASSLARTSGGSYNEQF
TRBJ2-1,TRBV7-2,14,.,ASSLGTGPPNNEQF
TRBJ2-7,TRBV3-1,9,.,ATTWGFEQY
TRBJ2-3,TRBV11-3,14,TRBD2,ASSLSAGGSTDTQY
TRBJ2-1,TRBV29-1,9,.,SVAQVNEQF
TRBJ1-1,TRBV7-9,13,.,ASSRGDSRGTEAF
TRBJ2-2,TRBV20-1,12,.,SAAPQANTGELF
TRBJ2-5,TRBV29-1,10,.,SVRTDGETQY
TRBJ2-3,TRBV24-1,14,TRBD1,ATSDPRTGGDDTQY
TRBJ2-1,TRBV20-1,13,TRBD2,SAPLPGGSFNEQF
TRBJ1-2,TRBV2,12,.,ASSEPLRAYGYT
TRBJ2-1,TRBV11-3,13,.,ASSLADSSYNEQF
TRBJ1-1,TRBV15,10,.,ATSRDLGEAF
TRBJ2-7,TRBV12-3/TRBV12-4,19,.,ARTPNETLRNGPSRIHEQY
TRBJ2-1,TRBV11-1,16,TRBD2,ASSLKGLPINSYNEQF
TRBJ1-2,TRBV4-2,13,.,ASSPFNAGGYGYT
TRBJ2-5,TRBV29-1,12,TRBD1,SAARDRRKETQY
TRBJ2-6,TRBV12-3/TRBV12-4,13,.,ASSLSVAGANVLT
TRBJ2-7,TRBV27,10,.,ASNNLRGEQY
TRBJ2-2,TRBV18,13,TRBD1,ASSPRQGWSGELF
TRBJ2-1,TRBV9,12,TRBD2,ASNLADPYNEQF
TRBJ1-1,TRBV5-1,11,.,ASRNDGNTEAF
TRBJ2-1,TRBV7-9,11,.,ASSSGPGGEQF
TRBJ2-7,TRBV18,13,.,ASSPPETGRYEQY
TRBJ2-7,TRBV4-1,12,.,ASSQVGRLYEQY
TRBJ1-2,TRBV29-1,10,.,SVEVFNYGYT
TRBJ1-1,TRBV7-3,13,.,ASSLNLVMNTEAF
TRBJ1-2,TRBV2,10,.,ASLLGVEGYT
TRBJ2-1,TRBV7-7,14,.,ASSLVAGGGYNEQF
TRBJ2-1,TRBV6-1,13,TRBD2,ASSELGGVVDEQF
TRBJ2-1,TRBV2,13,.,ASSPDGLSYNEQF
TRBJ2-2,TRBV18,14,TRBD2,ASSPRTAGDTGELF
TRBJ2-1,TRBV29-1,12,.,SVGAASSYNEQF
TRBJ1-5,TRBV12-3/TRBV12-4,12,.,ASSPPGLGQPQH
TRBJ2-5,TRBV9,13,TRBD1,ASSATGTGVETQY
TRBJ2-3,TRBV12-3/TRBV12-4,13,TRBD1,ASSSRDRGPDTQY
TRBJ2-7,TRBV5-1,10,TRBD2,ASSPRGMEQY
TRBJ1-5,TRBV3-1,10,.,ASSQGRGPQH
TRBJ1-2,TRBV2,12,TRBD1,ATTLQGTNYGYT
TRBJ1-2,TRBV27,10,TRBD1,ASRGQGDGYT
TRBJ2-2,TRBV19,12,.,ASSIDRNTGELF
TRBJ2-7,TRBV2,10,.,ASRLGPYEQY
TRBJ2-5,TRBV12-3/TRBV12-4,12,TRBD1,ASSLSTGVETQY
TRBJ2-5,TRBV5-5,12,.,ASIPGQGRETQY
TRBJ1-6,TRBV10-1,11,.,ASSERGNSPLH
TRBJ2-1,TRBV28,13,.,ASSSSALLYHEQF
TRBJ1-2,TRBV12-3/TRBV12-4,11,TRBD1,ASTTGAYYGYT
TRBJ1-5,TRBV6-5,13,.,ASSYLQADNQPQH
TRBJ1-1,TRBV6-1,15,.,ASRLIATADMNTEAF
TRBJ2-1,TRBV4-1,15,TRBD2,ASSNSGGISSYNEQF
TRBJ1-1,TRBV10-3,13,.,AIRPLVGGNTEAF